This T cell receptor (beta chain) was sequenced for a study of blood T cell repertoires in COVID-19 (dated by TCRdb to about 2020). Regarding the study in general: Collaborator samples came from the United States, Italy and Spain and covered acute and convalescent phases of COVID-19. Subjects who had been exposed to COVID-19, were actively infected with it, or had recovered from it provided the deeply sampled blood TCRbeta repertoires that made up the dataset. Where available, HLA class I and class II types were obtained from metadata supplied by the sample provider rather than from assay-based typing. Samples were obtained from the ongoing ImmuneRACE study (first 160 participants) and from over 1,000 subjects provided by 6 global collaborators. The prospective study material was composed of cDNA or gDNA derived from T cells, B-cell-depleted T cells, or PBMCs. The repertoires were released in a freely available public database intended as a resource for research on the immune response to SARS-CoV-2. A de-identified subject ID, COVID-19 status, age in years and sex were almost always included in the sample metadata. Findings and caveats that apply to the study as a whole: The quantity of clinical and demographic metadata differed by source and by participant and was supplied without curation.

TCRbeta CDR3 regions were amplified from genomic DNA using the immunoSEQ Assay, a bias-controlled multiplex PCR. As for how the authors treated the data: Nucleated cell counts per sample were estimated from amplification of reference gene primers within the assay. Sequence reads were collapsed and filtered to measure the absolute abundance of every unique TCRbeta CDR3 rearrangement. Productive Simpson clonality was computed per sample as the square root of Simpson's diversity index over productive rearrangements. TCRdb took over this immuneACCESS table, retaining in-frame rearrangements with V and J assigned. Such tables are incomplete; in checked studies, under half of the missing clones stem from an unresolved V gene, and the remainder is unexplained. The D gene and trimming were derived from the DNA, and the V and J assignments and clone size from that table. The sample records more than 250,000 clones, around 83% of which are singletons. The top ten clones comprise approximately 1.2% of the sample.

As for this clone: Its antigen is currently not known. There are no base qualities to consult, and no much larger clone falls within one base.

CDR1 and CDR2 are drawn from the germline V gene: SGHRS, YFSETQ. V gives up 4 bases and J gives up 3 bases, and the segment between their germline ends measures 10 bases. The CDR3 covers 13 residues, taking in both the cysteine and the phenylalanine. Of the read, only the CDR3 DNA is kept; its 39 bases are in frame from base 1. Whole blood was collected in K2EDTA tubes by collaborating institutions according to the institutions' own protocols. Collaborator samples were shipped for TCRbeta analysis as frozen whole blood, isolated PBMCs, or DNA extracted from either sample type. The sequence was obtained from a woman between 45 and 65 years old with acute or convalescent COVID-19. Sequencing was done on a sample of peripheral blood. The sequence joins TRBV5-1 to TRBJ2-5, and possibly TRBD2, on 7 matching bases. The CDR3 region: CASSRGAEETQYF. The DNA is TGCGCCAGCAGCCGGGGGGCGGAAGAGACCCAGTACTTC.